This T cell receptor beta chain emerged from a study of shared clonotypes between healthy human individuals. Data came from immunoSEQ multiplex PCR; TCRdb stores just in-frame clones and leaves some out. The sample yields 550,000 to 750,000 clones, roughly 95% seen once. Deletions cut 3 bases from V and 2 bases from J, with 10 bases between. This CDR3 is 14 amino acids long. Germline V gene data show CDR1 as MDHEN and CDR2 as SYDVKM. The naive CD8 population came from CD45RO-negative cells selected for CCR7, without terminally differentiated effector memory CD45RA+ cells. The study's findings and limits: All-four-donor shared clonotypes had higher generation probabilities than non-shared clonotypes did.

The table lists this clone with a count of one. The antigen is not known. The source of this sequence is a woman aged 25-40 years in good health. The specimen was naive CD8+ T cells sorted from blood. The rearrangement joins TRBV28 to TRBJ2-5; D is perhaps TRBD1 or TRBD2 (5 bases each). CDR3 coding DNA: TGTGCCAGCAGTTTTTGGGACCCTCAAGAGACCCAGTACTTC. Amino acids: CASSFWDPQETQYF.